Each of the 31 T cell receptor beta chains below was sequenced from the same sample in a study of shared clonotypes between healthy human individuals. TCRdb's table, derived via immunoSEQ multiplex PCR, lists solely in-frame clones and lacks some. The top ten clones hold about a third of a sample with around 690,000 clones, 80% to 95% of them seen once. The sequencing sample was made of memory CD8+ T cells from PBMCs. Sample subset: CD45RO+ cells pooled with CCR7-negative TemRA cells. The source of these receptors is a man in his late teens or twenties in good health. Some clones in this sample may be carry-over from other donors' samples.

The genes are TRBV9 and TRBJ2-6; D is possibly TRBD1 (5 bases). The V end lost 7 bases, the J end lost 0 bases, and 14 bases lay between the germline ends. Germline V gives CDR1 SGDLS, CDR2 YYNGEE. The CDR3 is made up of 16 amino acids. The CDR3 nucleotides read TGTGCCAGCGGGGCTAACCTGGTCTCTGGGGCCAACGTCCTGACTTTC. It yields the protein CASGANLVSGANVLTF.

V usage is TRBV9 and J usage is TRBJ2-1, with 7 bases fitting TRBD1. CDR1 is SGDLS and CDR2 is YYNGEE in the germline V gene. CDR3 size: 15 residues. Trimming removed 4 bases from V and 5 bases from J; junction bases left unmatched: 9. The CDR3 loop is CASSSRQGRDNEQFF. The CDR3, as DNA: TGTGCCAGCAGCTCTCGACAGGGCCGGGACAATGAGCAGTTCTTC.

The chain recombines TRBV4-3 with TRBJ2-3; 8 bases map to TRBD2. The CDR3 covers 16 residues. Trimming took 0 bases from V and 5 from J; bases not matched to a gene: 7. Germline CDR1 reads LGHNA; CDR2 reads YSLEER. The CDR3 reads CASSQDNGRAGDTQYF. The CDR3 DNA sequence: TGCGCCAGCAGCCAAGATAACGGGAGGGCCGGAGATACGCAGTATTTT.

The CDR3 bases are TGTGCCAGCAGCTTTGAGGAGGGCTACGAGCAGTACTTC. This codes for CASSFEEGYEQYF. The chain links TRBV5-5 to TRBJ2-7, with D possibly TRBD2 on 6 matching bases. The CDR3 is made up of 13 amino acids. CDR1 is SGHKS and CDR2 is YYEKEE in the germline V gene (reference sequence). V was cut by 2 bases and J by 3 bases, with 9 bases left in between.

This chain connects TRBV6-5 to TRBJ2-3; 8 bases agree with TRBD2. CDR3 length equals 14 residues. Germline CDR1 MNHEY, CDR2 SVGAGI. The V gene end was trimmed by 5 bases and the J gene end by 4 bases; junction bases not matched to a gene: 5. The CDR3 loop reads CASSETGGPDTQYF. The CDR3, as DNA: TGTGCCAGCAGTGAAACGGGAGGGCCAGATACGCAGTATTTT.

CDR3 nucleotides: TGTGCCAGCAGTTTCCCAGGGTACACTGAAGCTTTCTTT. Translating it yields CASSFPGYTEAFF. The genes are TRBV28 and TRBJ1-1; D may be TRBD1 (5 bases). With 3 bases removed from V and 3 bases from J, the gap between germline ends came to 8 bases. The germline V gene has CDR1 MDHEN and CDR2 SYDVKM. There are 13 residues in the CDR3.

The V and J genes are TRBV5-6 and TRBJ2-7; 7 bases line up with TRBD1. There are 14 residues in the CDR3. CDR1 is SGHDT, CDR2 YYEEEE, per germline. The V segment lost 3 bases and the J segment 3 bases; nucleotides outside the gene matches: 6. CDR3 in DNA: TGTGCCAGCAGCTCCCGGACAGGAATCTACGAGCAGTACTTC. This translates into CASSSRTGIYEQYF.

The chain carries TRBV6-5 and TRBJ1-1; TRBD1 is a possible D gene (5 bases). CDR1 and CDR2 from the germline V gene are MNHEY and SVGAGI. The CDR3 extends over 14 amino acids. V dropped 4 bases and J dropped 6 bases, with 15 bases sitting between them. CDR3 in amino acids: CASSSAVQVPEAFF. DNA for the CDR3: TGTGCCAGCAGTTCCGCCGTACAGGTACCTGAAGCTTTCTTT.

This rearrangement joins TRBV7-3 to TRBJ2-7; TRBD2 agrees at 7 bases. The V segment lost 2 bases and the J segment 5 bases; nucleotides outside the gene matches: 18. The CDR3 has 18 residues. Per germline, CDR1 SGHTA and CDR2 FQGTGA. The CDR3 protein is CASSLVGSGNLLRDEQYF. In nucleotides, the CDR3 is TGTGCCAGCAGCTTAGTGGGCAGCGGGAACTTATTAAGGGACGAGCAGTACTTC.

This chain uses TRBV29-1 with TRBJ2-1, with D maybe TRBD2 (6 bases). V gave up 5 bases and J gave up 6 bases, with 23 bases separating them. The CDR3 has 16 amino acids. The germline V gene has CDR1 SQVTM and CDR2 ANQGSEA. The CDR3 DNA sequence: TGCAGCGTTTTTGCCCGCCGGGACTCACTCAGCAATGAGCAGTTCTTC. It codes for CSVFARRDSLSNEQFF.

This CDR3 reads CASSPGTGSTYEQYF. The CDR3 DNA reads TGTGCCAGCAGCCCAGGGACAGGATCCACCTACGAGCAGTACTTC. The J gene is TRBJ2-7, the V gene TRBV28, with 8 nucleotides matching TRBD1. This CDR3 is 15 amino acids long. From germline, CDR1 is MDHEN and CDR2 SYDVKM. The V segment lost 6 bases and the J segment 2 bases; nucleotides outside the gene matches: 9.

This sequence joins TRBV7-8 and TRBJ2-7, with TRBD1 matching 9 bases. V lost 4 bases to trimming and J lost 3 bases; unmatched junction nucleotides: 1. Germline values: CDR1 SGHVS, CDR2 FQNEAQ. The CDR3 is 13 amino acids. The CDR3 is CASSWTGDYEQYF. The DNA of the CDR3 is TGTGCCAGCAGCTGGACAGGGGACTACGAGCAGTACTTC.

The V call is TRBV7-2, the J call TRBJ1-2; 8 bases are a match to TRBD1. CDR3 length: 13 residues. With V trimmed by 5 bases and J by 7 bases, 6 bases remained unmatched. Per germline, CDR1 SGHTA and CDR2 FQGNSA. CDR3 region: CASSDRGLVGYTF. CDR3 nucleotide sequence: TGTGCCAGCAGCGACAGGGGATTAGTTGGCTACACCTTC.

The chain joins TRBV15 to TRBJ2-7, with TRBD1 matching 7 bases. The CDR3 totals 16 residues. Germline V gene data show CDR1 as LNHNV and CDR2 as YYDKDF (reference sequence). V dropped 5 bases and J dropped 3; count of bases not matched to a gene: 13. CDR3 sequence reads: CATSGGIRDSLYEQYF. DNA for the CDR3: TGTGCCACCAGCGGGGGAATTCGGGACAGCCTCTACGAGCAGTACTTC.

This chain links TRBV5-5 with TRBJ2-1, with D perhaps assigned TRBD1 or TRBD2 (5 bases each). V was pared by 0 bases and J by 10 bases, with 14 bases between. The CDR3 has 14 residues. CDR1 SGHKS and CDR2 YYEKEE come from the germline V gene (reference sequence). The CDR3 DNA sequence: TGTGCCAGCAGCTTGGCCCCCTTTTGGGACGAGCAGTTCTTC. Its protein product is CASSLAPFWDEQFF.

CDR3 protein: CASSTGTSGTRTDTQYF. The CDR3 DNA is TGTGCCAGCAGTACCGGGACTAGCGGGACTAGAACAGATACGCAGTATTTT. The chain joins TRBV5-8 to TRBJ2-3; the match to TRBD2 covers 13 bases. The CDR3 runs to 17 residues. Germline V gene sequence: CDR1 SGHTS, CDR2 YDEGEE. J gave up 3 bases and V 5 bases, and 9 bases lay outside the gene matches. The entire variable domain, with the rest obtained from reference TRBV5-8 and TRBJ2-3, is as follows: EAGVTQSPTHLIKTRGQQATLRCSPISGHTSVYWYQQALGLGLQFLLWYDEGEERNRGNFPPRFSGRQFPNYSSELNVNALELEDSALYLCASSTGTSGTRTDTQYFGPGTRLTVL.

The chain recombines TRBV11-2 with TRBJ2-5, with D possibly matching TRBD1 (6 bases). The germline CDR1 and CDR2 sequences are SGHAT and FQNNGV. V lost 3 bases, J lost 14 bases, and 22 bases lay in between. This CDR3 region has 14 residues. CDR3 DNA: TGTGCCAGCAGCTTGGTGGGGGCGCCATTTATGATCTACTTC. This sequence encodes CASSLVGAPFMIYF. Full variable domain (outside the CDR3, taken from reference TRBV11-2 and TRBJ2-5): EAGVAQSPRYKIIEKRQSVAFWCNPISGHATLYWYQQILGQGPKLLIQFQNNGVVDDSQLPKDRFSAERLKGVDSTLKIQPAKLEDSAVYLCASSLVGAPFMIYFGPGTRLLVL.

This chain uses TRBV7-6 with TRBJ2-5; D remains unclear. Germline V gene lookup returns CDR1 SGHVS and CDR2 FNYEAQ. Trimming shortened V by 5 bases and J by 5 bases, and 12 bases separated the two germline ends. The CDR3 contains 13 residues. CDR3 residues: CASSTERLETQYF. CDR3 DNA sequence: TGTGCCAGCAGCACGGAGAGGTTGGAGACCCAGTACTTC.

V and J are TRBV5-6 and TRBJ2-1, with 11 bases fitting TRBD1. CDR3 size: 15 residues. J lost 7 bases, V lost 5 bases, and 8 bases had no gene match. The germline gives CDR1 SGHDT, CDR2 YYEEEE. The chain's CDR3 is CASSPGQGAWNEQFF. The CDR3 nucleotides read TGTGCCAGCAGTCCTGGACAGGGGGCATGGAATGAGCAGTTCTTC. Full variable domain (rest looked up from reference TRBV5-6 and TRBJ2-1): DAGVTQSPTHLIKTRGQQVTLRCSPKSGHDTVSWYQQALGQGPQFIFQYYEEEERQRGNFPDRFSGHQFPNYSSELNVNALLLGDSALYLCASSPGQGAWNEQFFGPGTRLTVL.

This chain uses TRBV27 with TRBJ2-3, with 8 bases identical to TRBD1. Looked up from germline, CDR1 is MNHEY and CDR2 is SMNVEV (reference sequence). J was trimmed by 5 bases and V by 1 base; bases with no gene match: 5. CDR3 size: 15 residues. CDR3 protein: CASSLLQGARDTQYF. The CDR3 nucleotides are TGTGCCAGCAGTTTATTGCAGGGGGCGAGAGATACGCAGTATTTT.

This rearrangement joins TRBV7-9 to TRBJ2-1; possibly TRBD2 for D (5 bases). Germline V gene data show CDR1 as SEHNR and CDR2 as FQNEAQ (reference sequence). The V end was cut by 1 base, the J end by 3 bases, with 10 bases between. CDR3 length: 15 amino acids. In DNA form, the CDR3 reads TGTGCCAGCAGCTTAGGGGAGTGGAACTACAATGAGCAGTTCTTC. Amino acid sequence: CASSLGEWNYNEQFF.

This clone was counted at least ten times. This sequence joins TRBV28 and TRBJ1-1, with 8 bases aligning to TRBD1. The CDR3 runs 14 residues. Germline V CDR1 and CDR2: MDHEN, SYDVKM. V dropped 6 bases and J dropped 6; count of bases not matched to a gene: 9. The DNA for the CDR3 is TGTGCCAGCAGGTCCGACAGGGGATCCGCTGAAGCTTTCTTT. It translates to CASRSDRGSAEAFF.

The count of this clone is one. Other nucleotide sequences from this sample produce the same CDR3. V is TRBV5-1 and J is TRBJ2-3; D is perhaps TRBD1 (6 bases). Germline assignment: CDR1 SGHRS and CDR2 YFSETQ. The CDR3 consists of 15 residues. Trimming took off 3 bases at V and 0 bases at J, with 11 bases between the two ends. CDR3 coding DNA: TGCGCCAGCAGCTCGGACAGATCTAGCACAGATACGCAGTATTTT. Residues: CASSSDRSSTDTQYF.

J is TRBJ2-5 and V is TRBV7-8; unclear D gene. Germline V gene data show CDR1 as SGHVS and CDR2 as FQNEAQ. The length of the CDR3 is 14 residues. V lost 5 bases to trimming and J lost 5 bases, with 15 bases between them. CDR3 region: CASSPAWGPETQYF. DNA for the CDR3: TGTGCCAGCAGCCCCGCATGGGGTCCGGAGACCCAGTACTTC.

The V call is TRBV27, the J call TRBJ1-2, with 12 positions matching TRBD1. Per germline, CDR1 MNHEY and CDR2 SMNVEV (reference sequence). With V trimmed by 8 bases and J by 3 bases, 4 bases remained unmatched. The CDR3 runs to 14 residues. This chain's CDR3 is CASGGQGAYYGYTF. The CDR3 DNA reads TGTGCCAGCGGGGGACAGGGGGCATACTATGGCTACACCTTC.

The chain uses TRBV11-2 and TRBJ2-3, with D possibly matching TRBD2 (5 bases). CDR1 is SGHAT and CDR2 is FQNNGV in the germline V gene. There are 15 residues in the CDR3. V lost 5 bases and J 3 bases, leaving 15 bases between the germline ends. The CDR3 nucleotides are TGTGCCAGCAGCCCTGACGGGAAAAGGACAGATACGCAGTATTTT. Its protein product is CASSPDGKRTDTQYF.

The rearrangement uses TRBV19 and TRBJ1-2, with D unclear. Trimming left V 7 bases short and J 2 bases short, with 11 bases between. The germline V gene has CDR1 LNHDA and CDR2 SQIVND (reference sequence). The CDR3 runs 13 residues. The CDR3, as DNA: TGTGCCAGTACCTTCCCCACAAACTATGGCTACACCTTC. The encoded protein is CASTFPTNYGYTF.

The rearrangement uses TRBV7-3 and TRBJ2-2; 7 bases map to TRBD2. Germline values: CDR1 SGHTA, CDR2 FQGTGA. The CDR3 consists of 13 residues. V trimming: 5 bases; J trimming: 7 bases; junction bases outside the gene matches: 4. CDR3 region: CASSPSGGGELFF. CDR3 in DNA: TGTGCCAGCAGCCCATCGGGGGGCGGGGAGCTGTTTTTT.

Points on this clone: Other nucleotide sequences from this sample produce the same CDR3. CDR3 sequence reads: CASSWTVNTEAFF. As DNA, the CDR3 is TGCGCCAGCTCCTGGACGGTTAACACTGAAGCTTTCTTT. The chain recombines TRBV5-1 with TRBJ1-1; D gene ambiguous. The CDR3 has 13 residues. Trimming took 7 bases from V and 2 from J, leaving 12 bases between them. The V gene's germline CDR1 is SGHRS and CDR2 YFSETQ.

The chain joins TRBV27 to TRBJ2-1, with TRBD2 matching over 11 bases. The length of the CDR3 is 17 residues. Germline values: CDR1 MNHEY, CDR2 SMNVEV (reference sequence). With 5 bases clipped from V and 7 bases from J, the junction kept 13 bases outside the gene matches. The CDR3 DNA follows: TGTGCCAGCAGTCTAGGGGGCGGGACTAGCGGTCTAAATGAGCAGTTCTTC. Encoded protein: CASSLGGGTSGLNEQFF.

The chain combines TRBV19 with TRBJ1-5; D gene ambiguous. Germline assignment: CDR1 LNHDA and CDR2 SQIVND (reference sequence). This CDR3 has 16 amino acids. V lost 5 bases to trimming and J lost 4 bases, with 18 bases between them. The DNA for the CDR3 is TGTGCCAGTAGTTTCGGGCCCATCCTCCATAATCAGCCCCAGCATTTT. It specifies CASSFGPILHNQPQHF.